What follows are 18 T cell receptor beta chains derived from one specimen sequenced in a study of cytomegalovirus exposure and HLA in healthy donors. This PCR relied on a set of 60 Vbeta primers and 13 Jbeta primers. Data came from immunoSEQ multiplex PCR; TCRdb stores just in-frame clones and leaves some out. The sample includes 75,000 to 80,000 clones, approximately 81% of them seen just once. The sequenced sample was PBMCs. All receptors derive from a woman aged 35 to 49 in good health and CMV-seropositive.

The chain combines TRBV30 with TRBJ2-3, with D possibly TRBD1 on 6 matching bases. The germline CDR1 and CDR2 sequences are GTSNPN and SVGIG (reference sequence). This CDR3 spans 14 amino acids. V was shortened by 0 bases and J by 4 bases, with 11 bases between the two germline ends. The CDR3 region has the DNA TGTGCCTGGAGTGTAGGGGGAATTTCAGATACGCAGTATTTT. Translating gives CAWSVGGISDTQYF. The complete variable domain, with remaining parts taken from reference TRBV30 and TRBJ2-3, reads SQTIHQWPATLVQPVGSPLSLECTVEGTSNPNLYWYRQAAGRGLQLLFYSVGIGQISSEVPQNLSASRPQDRQFILSSKKLLLSDSGFYLCAWSVGGISDTQYFGPGTRLTVL.

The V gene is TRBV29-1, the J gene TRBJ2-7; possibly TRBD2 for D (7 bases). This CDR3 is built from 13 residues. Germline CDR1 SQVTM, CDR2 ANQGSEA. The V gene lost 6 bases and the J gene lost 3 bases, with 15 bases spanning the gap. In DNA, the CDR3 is TGCAGCGTGGGGAGGGACACGGTCTACGAGCAGTACTTC. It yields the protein CSVGRDTVYEQYF.

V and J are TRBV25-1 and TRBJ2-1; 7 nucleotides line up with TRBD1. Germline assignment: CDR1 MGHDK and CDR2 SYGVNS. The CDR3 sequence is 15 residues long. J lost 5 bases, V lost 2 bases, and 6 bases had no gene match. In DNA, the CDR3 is TGTGCCAGCAGTGAAGGGACAGCTTCCCACAATGAGCAGTTCTTC. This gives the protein CASSEGTASHNEQFF.

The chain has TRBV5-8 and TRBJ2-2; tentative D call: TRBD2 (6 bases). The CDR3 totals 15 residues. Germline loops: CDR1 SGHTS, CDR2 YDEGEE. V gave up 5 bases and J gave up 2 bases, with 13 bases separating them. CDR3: CASSTSGLNTGELFF. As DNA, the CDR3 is TGTGCCAGCAGTACCAGCGGGCTCAACACCGGGGAGCTGTTTTTT.

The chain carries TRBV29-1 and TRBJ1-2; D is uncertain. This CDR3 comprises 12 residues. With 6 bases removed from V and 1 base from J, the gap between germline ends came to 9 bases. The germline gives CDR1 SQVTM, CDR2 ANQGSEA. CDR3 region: CSVAGNNYGYTF. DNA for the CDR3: TGCAGCGTGGCGGGGAATAACTATGGCTACACCTTC.

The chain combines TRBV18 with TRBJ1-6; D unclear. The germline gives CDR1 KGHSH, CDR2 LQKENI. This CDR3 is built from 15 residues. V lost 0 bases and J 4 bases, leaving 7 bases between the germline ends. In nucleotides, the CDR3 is TGTGCCAGCTCACCACCCATAGAATATAATTCACCCCTCCACTTT. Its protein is CASSPPIEYNSPLHF.

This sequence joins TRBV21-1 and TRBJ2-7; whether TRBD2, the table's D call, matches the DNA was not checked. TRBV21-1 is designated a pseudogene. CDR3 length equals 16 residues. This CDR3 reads CASSTRGTASSYEQYF. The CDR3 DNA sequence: TGTGCCAGCAGCACGCGGGGCACAGCGAGCTCCTACGAGCAGTACTTC.

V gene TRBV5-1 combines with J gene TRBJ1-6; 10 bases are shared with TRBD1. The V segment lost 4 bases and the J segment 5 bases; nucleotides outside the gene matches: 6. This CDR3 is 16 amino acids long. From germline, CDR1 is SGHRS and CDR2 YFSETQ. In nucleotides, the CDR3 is TGCGCCAGCAGCCCTAGACAGGGGGCTAATAATTCACCCCTCCACTTT. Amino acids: CASSPRQGANNSPLHF.

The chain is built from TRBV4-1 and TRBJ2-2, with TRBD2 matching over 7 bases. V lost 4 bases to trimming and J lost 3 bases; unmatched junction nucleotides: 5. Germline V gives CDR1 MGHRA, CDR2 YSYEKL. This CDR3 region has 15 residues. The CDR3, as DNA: TGCGCCAGCAGCCTATGGGGGGGTCACACCGGGGAGCTGTTTTTT. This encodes CASSLWGGHTGELFF.

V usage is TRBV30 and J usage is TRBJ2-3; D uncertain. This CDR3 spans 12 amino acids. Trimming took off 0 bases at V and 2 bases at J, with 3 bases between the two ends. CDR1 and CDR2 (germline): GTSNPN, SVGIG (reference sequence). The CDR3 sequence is CAWSVATDTQYF. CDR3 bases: TGTGCCTGGAGTGTAGCCACAGATACGCAGTATTTT.

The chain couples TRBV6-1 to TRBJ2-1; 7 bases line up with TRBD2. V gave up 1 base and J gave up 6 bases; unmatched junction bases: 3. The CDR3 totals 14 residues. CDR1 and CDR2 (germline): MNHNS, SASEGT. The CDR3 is CASSEGGGVNEQFF. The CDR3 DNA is TGTGCCAGCAGTGAAGGTGGGGGGGTCAATGAGCAGTTCTTC.

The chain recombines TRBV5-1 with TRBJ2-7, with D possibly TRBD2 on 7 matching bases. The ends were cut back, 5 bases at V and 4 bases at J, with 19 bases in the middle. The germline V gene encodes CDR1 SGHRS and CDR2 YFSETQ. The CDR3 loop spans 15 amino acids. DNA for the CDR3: TGCGCCAGCAGAGGTAGTAGGGGGGGAAGTTACGAGCAGTACTTC. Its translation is CASRGSRGGSYEQYF. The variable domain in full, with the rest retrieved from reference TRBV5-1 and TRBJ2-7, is KAGVTQTPRYLIKTRGQQVTLSCSPISGHRSVSWYQQTPGQGLQFLFEYFSETQRNKGNFPGRFSGRQFSNSRSEMNVSTLELGDSALYLCASRGSRGGSYEQYFGPGTRLTVT.

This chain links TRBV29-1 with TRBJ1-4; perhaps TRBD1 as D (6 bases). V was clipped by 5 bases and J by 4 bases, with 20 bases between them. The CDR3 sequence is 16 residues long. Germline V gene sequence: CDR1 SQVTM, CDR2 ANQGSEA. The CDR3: CSVSTGTLKFNEKLFF. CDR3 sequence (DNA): TGCAGCGTTTCGACCGGGACACTAAAATTTAATGAAAAACTGTTTTTT.

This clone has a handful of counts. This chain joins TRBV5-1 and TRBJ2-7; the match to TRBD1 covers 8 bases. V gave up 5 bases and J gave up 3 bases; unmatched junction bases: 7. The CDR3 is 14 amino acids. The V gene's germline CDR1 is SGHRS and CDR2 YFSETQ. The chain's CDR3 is CASRPGGHDYEQYF. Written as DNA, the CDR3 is TGCGCCAGCAGACCAGGGGGCCACGACTACGAGCAGTACTTC.

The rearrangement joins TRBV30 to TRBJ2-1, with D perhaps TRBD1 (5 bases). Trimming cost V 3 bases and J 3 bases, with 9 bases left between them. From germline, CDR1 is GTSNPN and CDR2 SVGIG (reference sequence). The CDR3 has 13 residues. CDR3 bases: TGTGCCTGGAGGTGGACATACTACAATGAGCAGTTCTTC. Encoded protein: CAWRWTYYNEQFF.

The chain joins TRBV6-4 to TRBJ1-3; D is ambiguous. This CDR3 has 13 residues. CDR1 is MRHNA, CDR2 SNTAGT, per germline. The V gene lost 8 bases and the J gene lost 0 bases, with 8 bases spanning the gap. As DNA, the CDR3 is TGTGCCAGCCCACGGGGCTCTGGAAACACCATATATTTT. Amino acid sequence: CASPRGSGNTIYF.

CDR3 sequence reads: CAISELNEQFF. DNA of the CDR3: TGTGCCATCAGTGAACTGAATGAGCAGTTCTTC. The rearrangement joins TRBV10-3 to TRBJ2-1, with D unresolved. V lost 3 bases to trimming and J lost 7 bases, with 4 bases between them. This CDR3 has 11 amino acids. Germline V lookup: CDR1 ENHRY, CDR2 SYGVKD.

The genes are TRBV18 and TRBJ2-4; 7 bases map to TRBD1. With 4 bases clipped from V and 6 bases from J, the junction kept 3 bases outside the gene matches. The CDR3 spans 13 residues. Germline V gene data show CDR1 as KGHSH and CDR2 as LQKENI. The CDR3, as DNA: TGTGCCAGCTCACTTGGGGACAGAAACATTCAGTACTTC. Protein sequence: CASSLGDRNIQYF. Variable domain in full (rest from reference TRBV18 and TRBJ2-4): NAGVMQNPRHLVRRRGQEARLRCSPMKGHSHVYWYRQLPEEGLKFMVYLQKENIIDESGMPKERFSAEFPKEGPSILRIQQVVRGDSAAYFCASSLGDRNIQYFGAGTRLSVL.